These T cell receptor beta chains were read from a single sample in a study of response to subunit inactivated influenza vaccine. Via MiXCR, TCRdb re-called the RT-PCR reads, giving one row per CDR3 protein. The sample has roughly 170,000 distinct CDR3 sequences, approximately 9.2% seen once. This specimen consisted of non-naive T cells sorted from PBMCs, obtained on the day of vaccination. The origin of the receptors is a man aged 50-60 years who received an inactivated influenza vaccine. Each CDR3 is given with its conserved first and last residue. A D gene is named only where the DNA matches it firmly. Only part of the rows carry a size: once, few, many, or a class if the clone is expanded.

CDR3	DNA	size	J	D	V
CASSLAAAGLLQFF	TGTGCCAGCAGCTTAGCAGCGGCTGGGCTCTTACAGTTCTTC	few	TRBJ2-1	.	TRBV7-2
CASSTGQTLADTQYF	TGCGCCAGCAGCACGGGACAGACTCTTGCAGATACGCAGTATTTT	few	TRBJ2-3	TRBD1	TRBV4-3
CASRPYGKDREINTGELFF	TGTGCCAGCAGACCCTACGGAAAGGACAGGGAAATTAACACCGGGGAGCTGTTTTTT	.	TRBJ2-2	TRBD1	TRBV6-2/TRBV6-3
CSATPAGLESTDTQYF	TGCAGTGCGACCCCGGCCGGACTAGAGAGCACAGATACGCAGTATTTT	few	TRBJ2-3	TRBD2	TRBV20-1
CASSGGGGTSGGAAQYF	TGCGCCAGCAGCGGAGGAGGAGGGACTAGCGGGGGGGCGGCGCAGTATTTT	few	TRBJ2-3	TRBD2	TRBV5-1
CASSLRAGDTQPQHF	TGTGCCAGCAGCTTACGGGCGGGGGACACTCAGCCCCAGCATTTT	many	TRBJ1-5	.	TRBV7-3
CATSDLPTGELFF	TGTGCCACCAGTGATTTGCCCACCGGGGAGCTGTTTTTT	few	TRBJ2-2	.	TRBV24-1
CSATPLSTDTQYF	TGCAGTGCTACTCCACTTTCTACAGATACGCAGTATTTT	few	TRBJ2-3	.	TRBV20-1
CASSYHLGYEQYF	TGTGCCAGCAGTTACCATCTGGGATACGAGCAGTACTTC	many	TRBJ2-7	.	TRBV6-5
CASRQGRETQYF	TGTGCCAGCAGACAGGGGCGAGAGACCCAGTACTTC	.	TRBJ2-5	TRBD1	TRBV6-5
CASSPPASGWRVRNEQFF	TGTGCCAGCTCACCACCGGCGAGCGGGTGGAGGGTCCGGAATGAGCAGTTCTTC	many	TRBJ2-1	.	TRBV18
CASSPIYIGTGAYEQYF	TGTGCCAGCAGCCCCATCTACATTGGGACAGGGGCCTACGAGCAGTACTTC	many	TRBJ2-7	TRBD1	TRBV11-2
CASSLAGTLTRGYTF	TGTGCCAGCAGTTTGGCAGGCACCCTTACGCGGGGCTACACCTTC	.	TRBJ1-2	.	TRBV12-3/TRBV12-4
CATSRRQFYEQYF	TGTGCCACCAGCAGAAGACAGTTCTACGAGCAGTACTTC	many	TRBJ2-7	.	TRBV15
CASSFQGSGSLENEQYF	TGTGCCAGCAGTTTTCAAGGCAGCGGCAGCCTGGAGAACGAGCAGTACTTC	many	TRBJ2-7	.	TRBV12-3/TRBV12-4
CATSRDIVGQPQHF	TGTGCCACCAGCAGAGATATCGTCGGCCAGCCCCAGCATTTT	many	TRBJ1-5	.	TRBV15
CASSLTGTGYSYEQYF	TGCGCCAGCAGCCTAACCGGGACAGGGTACTCCTACGAGCAGTACTTC	many	TRBJ2-7	TRBD1	TRBV5-1
CASSLAGGSSYEQYF	TGTGCCAGCAGCTTAGCGGGGGGAAGCTCCTACGAGCAGTACTTC	many	TRBJ2-7	.	TRBV7-2
CASSTGGRAIGGEQYF	TGCGCCAGCAGTACTGGCGGGAGGGCGATAGGGGGGGAGCAGTACTTC	many	TRBJ2-7	TRBD2	TRBV5-1
CASRGIDGQAYF	TGCGCCAGCAGGGGGATCGACGGCCAGGCGTACTTC	many	TRBJ2-4	.	TRBV5-1
CARSLDYEQYF	TGTGCCAGAAGCTTGGACTACGAGCAGTACTTC	few	TRBJ2-7	.	TRBV5-3
CASSFGDVDEQYF	TGTGCCAGCAGTTTTGGGGATGTGGACGAGCAGTACTTC	few	TRBJ2-7	.	TRBV12-3/TRBV12-4
CSVVYTPILNGKLFF	TGCAGCGTTGTTTATACACCAATACTTAATGGAAAACTGTTTTTT	many	TRBJ1-4	.	TRBV29-1
CATSGDLGGEETQYF	TGTGCCACCAGTGGAGACTTGGGCGGGGAGGAGACCCAGTACTTC	.	TRBJ2-5	.	TRBV24-1
CSVEDLKGYQETQYF	TGCAGCGTTGAAGATCTCAAGGGGTACCAAGAGACCCAGTACTTC	many	TRBJ2-5	.	TRBV29-1
CASTLAGGVNTEAFF	TGTGCCAGCACCCTAGCTGGGGGGGTGAACACTGAAGCTTTCTTT	few	TRBJ1-1	.	TRBV7-9
CATSDLSGKSNEQFF	TGTGCCACCAGTGATTTGAGCGGGAAGTCGAATGAGCAGTTCTTC	many	TRBJ2-1	TRBD2	TRBV24-1
CASSESARSNQPQHF	TGCGCCAGCAGTGAGAGCGCACGGAGCAATCAGCCCCAGCATTTT	few	TRBJ1-5	.	TRBV10-1
CASRLEGTEAFF	TGTGCCAGCCGCCTAGAGGGCACTGAAGCTTTCTTT	many	TRBJ1-1	.	TRBV3-1
CASSLLQGTADTQYF	TGTGCCAGCAGCTTATTGCAGGGGACGGCAGATACGCAGTATTTT	few	TRBJ2-3	.	TRBV7-2
CASSQSPSGGAVDEQFF	TGCGCCAGCAGCCAATCGCCTAGCGGGGGGGCGGTGGATGAGCAGTTCTTC	.	TRBJ2-1	TRBD2	TRBV4-1
CASSGGRRHGYTF	TGTGCCAGCAGTGGGGGGCGGAGGCATGGCTACACCTTC	few	TRBJ1-2	.	TRBV28
CASSARYTEAFF	TGTGCCAGCAGTGCGCGGTACACTGAAGCTTTCTTT	many	TRBJ1-1	.	TRBV11-2
CSARDRLRSTYEQYF	TGCAGTGCTAGAGACCGCCTCCGGAGTACCTACGAGCAGTACTTC	few	TRBJ2-7	.	TRBV20-1
CASSLVQDGYTF	TGTGCCAGCAGCTTAGTCCAGGATGGCTACACCTTC	few	TRBJ1-2	.	TRBV7-9
CASSNIRSSEQYF	TGTGCCAGCTCAAATATTAGGAGTTCCGAGCAGTACTTC	.	TRBJ2-7	.	TRBV18
CASSLLPGNEQFF	TGCGCCAGCAGCTTGTTGCCAGGCAATGAGCAGTTCTTC	many	TRBJ2-1	.	TRBV5-1
CASSLERFNEQFF	TGTGCCAGCAGCTTAGAGAGGTTCAATGAGCAGTTCTTC	.	TRBJ2-1	.	TRBV7-2
CTPEGLGEETQYF	TGTACCCCCGAAGGTCTAGGGGAGGAGACCCAGTACTTC	few	TRBJ2-5	.	TRBV6-1
CASSTGADTGELFF	TGCGCCAGCAGTACGGGGGCGGACACCGGGGAGCTGTTTTTT	many	TRBJ2-2	.	TRBV10-2
CASSLMDGGSGYTF	TGTGCCAGCAGCTTAATGGACGGGGGAAGTGGCTACACCTTC	.	TRBJ1-2	.	TRBV7-2
CATSRNGGGETQYF	TGTGCCACCAGCAGAAACGGCGGGGGAGAGACCCAGTACTTC	.	TRBJ2-5	TRBD2	TRBV15
CASSQDGGVNSPLHF	TGTGCCAGCAGCCAAGATGGCGGGGTAAATTCACCCCTCCACTTT	many	TRBJ1-6	.	TRBV3-1